This T cell receptor beta chain was sequenced in a study of CD8+CD57+ T cells in acquired aplastic anemia. Genomic DNA provided the template from which TCR beta VDJ and CDR3 profiles were obtained. MiXCR, run by TCRdb on the reads, gives a single entry per CDR3 protein. The sample includes around 200,000 distinct CDR3 sequences, roughly 60% of them seen just once. Sequencing was done on patients that had shown CD8+CD57+ cell expansion by flow cytometry. The source is a human donor with aplastic anemia. The sample consisted of sorted CD4+, CD8+, or CD8+CD57+ T cells (not recorded which) from PBMCs.

DNA of the CDR3: TGCAGTGCTAGGGATACAGGGGGTGGAAACACCATATATTTT. Translation: CSARDTGGGNTIYF. The chain combines TRBV20-1 with TRBJ1-3; 8 bases are a match to TRBD1. This CDR3 has 14 residues. Losses at the gene ends were 3 bases for V and 3 bases for J; bases not matched to a gene: 4. The germline CDR1 and CDR2 sequences are DFQATT and SNEGSKA (reference sequence).